This TCR beta chain was documented in a study of cytomegalovirus exposure and HLA in healthy donors. Study background: Unique TCRs numbering around 80 million, obtained from HLA-typed donors, made up an early data release.

This clone was seen a handful of times. Its antigen is not known. The CDR3 length is 16 residues. Germline V gene data show CDR1 as SQVTM and CDR2 as ANQGSEA. Losses at the gene ends were 7 bases for V and 9 bases for J; bases not matched to a gene: 14. 60 Vbeta and 13 Jbeta primers were used in PCR. Data came from immunoSEQ multiplex PCR; TCRdb stores just in-frame clones and leaves some out. This table has around 140,000 clones, 80% appearing once. Study results and limitations: A later analysis found most CMV-associated TCR beta chains apparently HLA-restricted. Analysis performed later showed TCR beta chains linked to HLA being more clonally expanded than equally common others. Presence/absence analyses treated sequencing depth as roughly uniform across donors.

Sequencing was performed on PBMCs. The rearrangement links TRBV29-1 to TRBJ2-1; 14 nucleotides agree with TRBD2. This TCR came from a man between 45 and 60 years old in good health and CMV-seronegative. DNA for the CDR3: TGCAGCGCCCATACAACGACTAGCGGGGGGGCTACTGAGCAGTTCTTC. Protein: CSAHTTTSGGATEQFF.